This T cell receptor beta chain was observed in a study of control samples from healthy donors and cancer patients. TCRdb's copy holds only in-frame clones and misses some; the assay was immunoSEQ multiplex PCR. The sample shows 150,000 to 200,000 clones, approximately 90% of them seen only once. Germline V CDR1 and CDR2: KGHSH, LQKENI. The CDR3 loop spans 16 amino acids. V was clipped by 1 base and J by 8 bases, with 17 bases between them. Specimen: blood. The TCR comes from a man aged 30-40 years in good health. The chain has TRBV18 and TRBJ1-4; tentatively, D is TRBD1 (6 bases). CDR3 region: CASSPQGLGGTEKLFF. CDR3 coding DNA: TGTGCCAGCTCACCACAGGGTCTGGGGGGCACCGAAAAACTGTTTTTT.